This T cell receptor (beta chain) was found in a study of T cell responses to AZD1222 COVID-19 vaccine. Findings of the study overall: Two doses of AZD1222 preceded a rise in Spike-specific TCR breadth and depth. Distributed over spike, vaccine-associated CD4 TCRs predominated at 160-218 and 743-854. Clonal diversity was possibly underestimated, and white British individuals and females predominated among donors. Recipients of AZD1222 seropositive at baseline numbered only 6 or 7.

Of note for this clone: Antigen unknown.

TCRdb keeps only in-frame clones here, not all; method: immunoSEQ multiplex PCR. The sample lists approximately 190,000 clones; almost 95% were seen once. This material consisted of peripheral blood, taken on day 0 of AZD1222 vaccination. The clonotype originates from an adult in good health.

The CDR3: CAWSGAGTTDTQYF. Written as DNA, the CDR3 is TGTGCCTGGAGTGGGGCCGGAACCACAGATACGCAGTATTTT. The chain couples TRBV30 to TRBJ2-3; the D is unclear. V shed 1 base and J shed 2 bases, with 10 bases lying between them. In germline, CDR1 is GTSNPN, CDR2 SVGIG (reference sequence). The CDR3 length is 14 residues.